The entry that follows covers one T cell receptor (beta chain) sequence. Profiling relied on immunoSEQ multiplex PCR, and the TCRdb table lists in-frame clones only, not all of them. Among under 55,000 clones listed, roughly 84% were seen once. CDR1 and CDR2 (germline): SNHLY, FYNNEI. The CDR3 is 16 residues long. V dropped 4 bases and J dropped 0 bases, with 10 bases sitting between them. Time point here: baseline pretreatment blood. The sample's treatment: 15 Gy SBRT to primary tumor, nephrectomy 4 weeks later. This sample is part of a study of radiation and T cells in renal cell carcinoma. The receptor comes from an older woman with renal cell carcinoma. The J gene is TRBJ2-6, the V gene TRBV2; perhaps D is TRBD1 or TRBD2 (5 bases each). Sample: blood, taken from a patient whose treatment included radiotherapy and nephrectomy. The DNA of the CDR3 is TGTGCCAGCAGTGCGGGACGGAGCTCTGGGGCCAACGTCCTGACTTTC. Amino acids: CASSAGRSSGANVLTF.